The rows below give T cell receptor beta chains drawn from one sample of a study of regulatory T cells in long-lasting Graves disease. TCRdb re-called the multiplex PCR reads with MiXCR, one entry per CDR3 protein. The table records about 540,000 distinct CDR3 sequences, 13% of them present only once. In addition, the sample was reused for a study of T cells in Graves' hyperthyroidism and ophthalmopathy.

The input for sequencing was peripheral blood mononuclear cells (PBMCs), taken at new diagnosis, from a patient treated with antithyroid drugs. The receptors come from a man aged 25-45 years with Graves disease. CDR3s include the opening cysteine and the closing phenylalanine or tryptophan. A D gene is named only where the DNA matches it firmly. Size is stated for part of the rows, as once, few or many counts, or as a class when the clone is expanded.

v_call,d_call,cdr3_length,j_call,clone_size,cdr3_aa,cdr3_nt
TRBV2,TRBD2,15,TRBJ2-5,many,CASSGTSGSRETQYF,TGTGCCAGCAGTGGGACTAGCGGGAGTCGGGAGACCCAGTACTTC
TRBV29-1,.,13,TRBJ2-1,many,CSLIKGLYNEQFF,TGCAGCCTCATTAAGGGGTTATACAATGAGCAGTTCTTC
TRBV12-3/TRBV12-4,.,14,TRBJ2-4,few,CASNYLAEGGTQYF,TGTGCCAGCAATTATTTAGCGGAGGGGGGGACTCAGTACTTC
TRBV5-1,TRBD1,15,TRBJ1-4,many,CASSWAGGDGEKLFF,TGCGCCAGCAGCTGGGCAGGGGGCGATGGTGAAAAACTGTTTTTT
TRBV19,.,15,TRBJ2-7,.,CASSIVGESSYEQYF,TGTGCCAGTAGTATCGTGGGGGAGAGCTCCTACGAGCAGTACTTC
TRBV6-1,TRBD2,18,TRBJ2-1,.,CASSWAPGLAGTYNEQFF,TGTGCCAGCAGCTGGGCCCCGGGACTAGCGGGAACTTACAATGAGCAGTTCTTC
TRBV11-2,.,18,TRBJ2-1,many,CASRRAVARYRSYNEQFF,TGTGCCAGCAGACGCGCCGTGGCTCGCTATCGATCCTACAATGAGCAGTTCTTC
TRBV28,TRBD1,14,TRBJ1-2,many,CASSPKGRDRGWTF,TGTGCCAGCAGCCCTAAGGGCCGAGACAGGGGTTGGACCTTC
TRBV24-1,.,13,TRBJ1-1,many,CATSDSGVTEAFF,TGTGCCACCAGTGATTCAGGGGTCACTGAAGCTTTCTTT
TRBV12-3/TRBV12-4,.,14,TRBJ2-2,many,CASSFSWVGGELFF,TGTGCCAGCAGTTTTTCGTGGGTGGGCGGGGAGCTGTTTTTT
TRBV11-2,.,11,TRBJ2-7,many,CASSRAREQYF,TGTGCCAGCAGCAGGGCCCGGGAGCAGTACTTC
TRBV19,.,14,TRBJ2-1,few,CASSIDPGEDEQFF,TGTGCCAGTAGTATAGATCCGGGAGAGGATGAGCAGTTCTTC
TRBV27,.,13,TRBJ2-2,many,CASRLLGTGELFF,TGTGCCAGCAGACTACTGGGCACCGGGGAGCTGTTTTTT
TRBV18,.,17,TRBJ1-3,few,CASSPIDSRTPGNTIYF,TGTGCCAGCTCACCAATCGACAGCCGTACACCTGGAAACACCATATATTTT
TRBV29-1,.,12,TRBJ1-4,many,CSGRGANEKLFF,TGCAGCGGCAGGGGTGCTAATGAAAAACTGTTTTTT
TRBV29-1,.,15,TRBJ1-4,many,CSVESKGTGNEKLFF,TGCAGCGTTGAGAGTAAGGGTACCGGAAATGAAAAACTGTTTTTT
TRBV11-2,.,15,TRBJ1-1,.,CASSLEPALNTEAFF,TGTGCCAGCAGCTTAGAGCCGGCACTGAACACTGAAGCTTTCTTT
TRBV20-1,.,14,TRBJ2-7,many,CSAPNRDGHYEQYF,TGCAGTGCTCCGAACAGGGACGGACACTACGAGCAGTACTTC
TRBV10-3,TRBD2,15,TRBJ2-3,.,CAISVTSGSTDTQYF,TGTGCCATCAGTGTAACTAGCGGGAGCACAGATACGCAGTATTTT
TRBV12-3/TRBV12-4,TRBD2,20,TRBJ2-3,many,CASRPPGLAGGPTLTDTQYF,TGTGCCAGCAGACCGCCGGGACTAGCGGGAGGGCCTACCCTCACAGATACGCAGTATTTT
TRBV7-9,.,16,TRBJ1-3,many,CASRGEQIPRGNTIYF,TGTGCCAGCAGGGGAGAACAGATTCCGCGTGGAAACACCATATATTTT
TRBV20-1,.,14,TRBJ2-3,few,CSASHAGPTDTQYF,TGCAGTGCTAGTCATGCAGGGCCCACAGATACGCAGTATTTT
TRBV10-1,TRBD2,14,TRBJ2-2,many,CASSWTSFPGELFF,TGCGCCAGCAGTTGGACTAGCTTCCCTGGGGAGCTGTTTTTT
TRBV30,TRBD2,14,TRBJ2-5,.,CAWTGGLGQETQYF,TGTGCCTGGACTGGGGGACTAGGACAAGAGACCCAGTACTTC
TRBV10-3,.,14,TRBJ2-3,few,CAISEGGATDTQYF,TGTGCCATCAGTGAAGGCGGCGCCACAGATACGCAGTATTTT
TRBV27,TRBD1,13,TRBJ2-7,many,CASRITGGHEQYF,TGTGCCAGCAGAATAACAGGGGGCCACGAGCAGTACTTC
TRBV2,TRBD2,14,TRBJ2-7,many,CASRYSGSSYEQYF,TGTGCCAGCAGATATAGCGGGAGTTCCTACGAGCAGTACTTC
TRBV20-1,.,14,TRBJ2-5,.,CSARDTGTRETQYF,TGCAGTGCTAGAGATACCGGGACGCGGGAGACCCAGTACTTC
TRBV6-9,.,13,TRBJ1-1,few,CASSYRRDYEAFF,TGTGCCAGCAGTTACCGGAGGGATTATGAAGCTTTCTTT
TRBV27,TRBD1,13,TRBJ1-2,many,CASSPDRGRGYTF,TGTGCCAGCAGCCCTGACAGGGGGAGAGGCTACACCTTC
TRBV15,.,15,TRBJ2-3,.,CATSKGWGAADTQYF,TGTGCCACCAGCAAAGGATGGGGGGCCGCAGATACGCAGTATTTT
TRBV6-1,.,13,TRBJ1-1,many,CASKEVGNTEAFF,TGTGCCAGCAAGGAGGTGGGGAACACTGAAGCTTTCTTT
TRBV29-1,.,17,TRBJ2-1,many,CSVQGFDREGFYNEQFF,TGCAGCGTTCAGGGATTCGACAGGGAGGGGTTCTACAATGAGCAGTTCTTC
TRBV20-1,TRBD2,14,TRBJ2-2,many,CSGNSGRASGELFF,TGCAGTGGGAATAGCGGGAGGGCCTCCGGGGAGCTGTTTTTT
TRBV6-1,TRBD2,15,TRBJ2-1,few,CASRDTSGSVNEQFF,TGTGCCAGCAGAGATACTAGCGGGAGTGTCAATGAGCAGTTCTTC
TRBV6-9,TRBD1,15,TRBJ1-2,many,CASSYGTGSNYGYTF,TGTGCCAGCAGTTACGGGACAGGGTCCAACTATGGCTACACCTTC
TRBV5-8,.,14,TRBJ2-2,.,CASSVGVPYGELFF,TGTGCCAGCAGCGTGGGAGTCCCGTACGGGGAGCTGTTTTTT
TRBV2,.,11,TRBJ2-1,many,CASSETYEQFF,TGTGCCAGCAGTGAAACCTATGAGCAGTTCTTC
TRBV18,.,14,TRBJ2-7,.,CASSPPRDRYEQYF,TGTGCCAGCTCACCACCGCGAGACAGGTACGAGCAGTACTTC
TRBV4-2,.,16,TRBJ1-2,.,CASSPSGGGAFVGYTF,TGTGCCAGCAGCCCCTCGGGGGGAGGGGCGTTTGTTGGCTACACCTTC
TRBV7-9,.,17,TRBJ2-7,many,CASSTGPTGLGSYEQYF,TGTGCCAGCAGCACTGGACCGACGGGATTGGGGTCCTACGAGCAGTACTTC
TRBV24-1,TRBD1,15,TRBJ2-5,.,CATSDSRGRQETQYF,TGTGCCACCAGTGACTCCAGGGGGCGTCAAGAGACCCAGTACTTC
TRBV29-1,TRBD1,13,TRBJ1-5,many,CSAGDSLNQPQHF,TGCAGCGCCGGGGACAGCTTGAATCAGCCCCAGCATTTT
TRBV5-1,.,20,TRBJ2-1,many,CASSLNPSAREYVSYNEQFF,TGCGCCAGCAGCTTGAATCCATCCGCACGGGAGTATGTTTCCTACAATGAGCAGTTCTTC
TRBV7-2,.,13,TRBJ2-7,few,CASSAEPRSDQYF,TGTGCCAGCAGCGCAGAACCTCGGAGCGATCAGTACTTC
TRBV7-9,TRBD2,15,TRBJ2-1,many,CASSISGSGEDEQFF,TGTGCCAGCAGCATTAGCGGGAGTGGTGAAGATGAGCAGTTCTTC
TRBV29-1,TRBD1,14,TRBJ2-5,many,CSVAAGQVGETQYF,TGCAGCGTTGCCGCGGGACAGGTGGGAGAGACCCAGTACTTC
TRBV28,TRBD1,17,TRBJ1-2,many,CASSLPRTGPKRLGYTF,TGTGCCAGCAGTTTACCACGGACAGGGCCGAAGAGGTTGGGCTACACCTTC
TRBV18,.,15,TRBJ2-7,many,CASSPGTSPNYEQYF,TGTGCCAGCTCACCAGGGACCTCTCCCAACTACGAGCAGTACTTC
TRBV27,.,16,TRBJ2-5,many,CASSFGPGRIEETQYF,TGTGCCAGCAGTTTCGGGCCAGGTAGAATAGAAGAGACCCAGTACTTC